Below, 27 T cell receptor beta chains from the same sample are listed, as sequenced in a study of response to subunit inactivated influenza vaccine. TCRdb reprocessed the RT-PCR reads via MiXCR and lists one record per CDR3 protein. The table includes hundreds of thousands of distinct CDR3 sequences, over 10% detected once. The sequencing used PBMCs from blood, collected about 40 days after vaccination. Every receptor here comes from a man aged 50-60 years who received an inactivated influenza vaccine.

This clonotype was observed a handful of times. The CDR3 DNA reads TGTGCCAGCAGCGCCCTCAGGGATGGTGAGCAGTTCTTC. As protein: CASSALRDGEQFF. This chain connects TRBV7-2 to TRBJ2-1; tentatively, D is TRBD1 (5 bases). Germline V lookup: CDR1 SGHTA, CDR2 FQGNSA. V was clipped by 5 bases and J by 9 bases, with 14 bases between them. The CDR3 is 13 amino acids.

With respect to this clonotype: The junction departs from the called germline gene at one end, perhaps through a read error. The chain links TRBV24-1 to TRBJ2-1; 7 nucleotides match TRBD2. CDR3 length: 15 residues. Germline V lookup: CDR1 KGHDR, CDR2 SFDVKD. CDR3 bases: TGTGCCACCGGTGATAGCGGGTCGACTTACAATGAGCAGTTCTTC. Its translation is CATGDSGSTYNEQFF.

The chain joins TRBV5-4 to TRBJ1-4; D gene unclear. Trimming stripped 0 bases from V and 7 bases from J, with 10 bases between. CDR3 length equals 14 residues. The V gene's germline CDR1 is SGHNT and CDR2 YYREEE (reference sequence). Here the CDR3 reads CASSLADSPEKLFF. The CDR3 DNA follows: TGTGCCAGCAGCTTGGCGGATTCTCCTGAAAAACTGTTTTTT.

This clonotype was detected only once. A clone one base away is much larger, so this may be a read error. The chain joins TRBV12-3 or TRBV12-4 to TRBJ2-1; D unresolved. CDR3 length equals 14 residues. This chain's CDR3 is CVSRTQPNYNEQFF. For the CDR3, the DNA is TGTGTCAGTCGCACGCAGCCCAATTACAATGAGCAGTTCTTC.

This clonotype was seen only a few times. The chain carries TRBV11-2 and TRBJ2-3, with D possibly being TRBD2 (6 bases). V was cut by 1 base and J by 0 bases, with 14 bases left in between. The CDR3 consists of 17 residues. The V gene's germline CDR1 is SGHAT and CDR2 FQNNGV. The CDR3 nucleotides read TGTGCCAGCAGCTTAGTGTGGCGGGGATCGAGCACAGATACGCAGTATTTT. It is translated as CASSLVWRGSSTDTQYF.

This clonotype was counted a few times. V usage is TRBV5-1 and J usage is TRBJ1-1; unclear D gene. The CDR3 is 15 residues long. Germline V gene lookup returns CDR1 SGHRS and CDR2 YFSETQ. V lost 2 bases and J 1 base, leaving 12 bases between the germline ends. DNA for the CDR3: TGCGCCAGCAGCTTTTCTACGGGATCGAACACTGAAGCTTTCTTT. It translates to CASSFSTGSNTEAFF.

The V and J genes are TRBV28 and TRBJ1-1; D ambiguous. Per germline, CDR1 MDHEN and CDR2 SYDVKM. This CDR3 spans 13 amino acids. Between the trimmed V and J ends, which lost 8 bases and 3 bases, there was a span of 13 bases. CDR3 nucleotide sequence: TGTGCCAGCTATTGGACCGACCACACTGAAGCTTTCTTT. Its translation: CASYWTDHTEAFF.

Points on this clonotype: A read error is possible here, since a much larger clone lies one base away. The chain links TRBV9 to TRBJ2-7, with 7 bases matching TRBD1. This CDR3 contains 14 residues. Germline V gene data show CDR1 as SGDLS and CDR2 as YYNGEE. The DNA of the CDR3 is TGTGTCAGCAGCGTAGGGACAGAAGGCTACGAGCAGTACTTC. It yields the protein CVSSVGTEGYEQYF.

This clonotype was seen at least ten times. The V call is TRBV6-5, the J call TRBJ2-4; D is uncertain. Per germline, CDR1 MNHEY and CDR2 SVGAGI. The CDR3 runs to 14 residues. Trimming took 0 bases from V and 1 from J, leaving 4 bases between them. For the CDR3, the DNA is TGTGCCAGCAGTTACTCCGGGGCCAAAAACATTCAGTACTTC. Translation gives CASSYSGAKNIQYF.

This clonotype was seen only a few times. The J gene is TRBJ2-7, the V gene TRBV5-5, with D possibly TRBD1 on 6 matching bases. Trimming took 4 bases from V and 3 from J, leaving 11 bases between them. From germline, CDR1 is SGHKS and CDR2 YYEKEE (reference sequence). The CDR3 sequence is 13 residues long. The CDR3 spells CASSPEQGYEQYF. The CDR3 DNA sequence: TGTGCCAGCAGCCCCGAACAGGGCTACGAGCAGTACTTC.

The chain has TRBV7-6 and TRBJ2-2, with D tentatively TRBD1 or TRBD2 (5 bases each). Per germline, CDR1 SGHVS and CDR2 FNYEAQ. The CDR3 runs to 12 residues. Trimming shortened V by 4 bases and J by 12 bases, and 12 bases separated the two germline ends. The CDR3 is CASSSGTLQLFF. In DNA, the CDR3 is TGTGCCAGCAGCTCGGGGACCCTTCAGCTGTTTTTT.

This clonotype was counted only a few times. The CDR3 region has the DNA TGCAGTGCTAGCACTAGCGGGAGGGCTAGCACAGATACGCAGTATTTT. As protein: CSASTSGRASTDTQYF. This chain connects TRBV20-1 to TRBJ2-3, with 13 bases lining up with TRBD2. Germline trimming cut 3 bases from V and 0 bases from J; bases unmatched to any gene: 3. The CDR3 runs to 16 residues. The germline V gene encodes CDR1 DFQATT and CDR2 SNEGSKA (reference sequence).

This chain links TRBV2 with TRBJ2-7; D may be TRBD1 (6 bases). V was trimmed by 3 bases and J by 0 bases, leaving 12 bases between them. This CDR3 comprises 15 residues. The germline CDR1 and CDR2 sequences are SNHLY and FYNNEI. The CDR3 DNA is TGTGCCAGCAGTGACTGGGGGCTCCCCTCCTACGAGCAGTACTTC. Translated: CASSDWGLPSYEQYF. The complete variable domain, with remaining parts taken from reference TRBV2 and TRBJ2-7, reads EPEVTQTPSHQVTQMGQEVILRCVPISNHLYFYWYRQILGQKVEFLVSFYNNEISEKSEIFDDQFSVERPDGSNFTLKIRSTKLEDSAMYFCASSDWGLPSYEQYFGPGTRLTVT.

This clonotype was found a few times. CDR3 nucleotide sequence: TGTGCCAGCAGCTCAGGGGACCTCCAAGAGACCCAGTACTTC. Translation gives CASSSGDLQETQYF. The rearrangement uses TRBV7-9 and TRBJ2-5; possible D gene TRBD1, 6 bases. Trimming took off 4 bases at V and 1 base at J, with 10 bases between the two ends. The germline gives CDR1 SEHNR, CDR2 FQNEAQ (reference sequence). The CDR3 is 14 residues long. Based on the CDR3 plus reference TRBV7-9 and TRBJ2-5, the full variable domain is DTGVSQNPRHKITKRGQNVTFRCDPISEHNRLYWYRQTLGQGPEFLTYFQNEAQLEKSRLLSDRFSAERPKGSFSTLEIQRTEQGDSAMYLCASSSGDLQETQYFGPGTRLLVL.

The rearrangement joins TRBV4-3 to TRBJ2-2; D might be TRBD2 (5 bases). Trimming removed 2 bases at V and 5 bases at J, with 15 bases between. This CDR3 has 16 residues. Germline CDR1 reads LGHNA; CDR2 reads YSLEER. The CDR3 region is CASSQLGLPRTGELFF. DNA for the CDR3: TGCGCCAGCAGCCAACTCGGACTGCCAAGGACCGGGGAGCTGTTTTTT.

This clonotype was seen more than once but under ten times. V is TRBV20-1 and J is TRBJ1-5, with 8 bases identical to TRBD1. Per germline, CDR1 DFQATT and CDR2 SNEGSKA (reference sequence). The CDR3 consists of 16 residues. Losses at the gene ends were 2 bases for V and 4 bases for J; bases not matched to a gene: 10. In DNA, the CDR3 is TGCAGTGCTAGATCTTTACGGACAGGGTGGAATCAGCCCCAGCATTTT. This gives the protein CSARSLRTGWNQPQHF.

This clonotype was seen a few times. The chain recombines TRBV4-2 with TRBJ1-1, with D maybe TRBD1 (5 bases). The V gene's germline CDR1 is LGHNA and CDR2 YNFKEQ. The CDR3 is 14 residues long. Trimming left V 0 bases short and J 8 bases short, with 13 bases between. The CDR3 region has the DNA TGTGCCAGCAGCCAAGAAGGCAGGGCCCGGGAAGCTTTCTTT. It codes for CASSQEGRAREAFF.

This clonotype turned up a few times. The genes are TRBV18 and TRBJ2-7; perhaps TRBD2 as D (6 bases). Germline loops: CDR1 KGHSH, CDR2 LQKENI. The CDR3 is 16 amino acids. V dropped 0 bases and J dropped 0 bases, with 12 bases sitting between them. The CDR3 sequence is CASSPPGYGGSYEQYF. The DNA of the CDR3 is TGTGCCAGCTCACCACCGGGATACGGGGGCTCCTACGAGCAGTACTTC.

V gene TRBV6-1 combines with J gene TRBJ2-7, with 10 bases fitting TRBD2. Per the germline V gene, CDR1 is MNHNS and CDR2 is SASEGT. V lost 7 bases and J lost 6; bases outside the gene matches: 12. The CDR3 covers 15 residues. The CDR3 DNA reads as TGTGCCAGCAATACCCCTAGCGGGAGTTCCAGCGAGCAGTACTTC. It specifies CASNTPSGSSSEQYF.

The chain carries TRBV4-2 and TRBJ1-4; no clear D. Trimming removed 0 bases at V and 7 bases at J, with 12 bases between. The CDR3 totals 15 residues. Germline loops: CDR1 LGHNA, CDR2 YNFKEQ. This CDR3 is CASSQDRGWGEKLFF. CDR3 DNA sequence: TGTGCCAGCAGCCAAGATCGGGGATGGGGTGAAAAACTGTTTTTT.

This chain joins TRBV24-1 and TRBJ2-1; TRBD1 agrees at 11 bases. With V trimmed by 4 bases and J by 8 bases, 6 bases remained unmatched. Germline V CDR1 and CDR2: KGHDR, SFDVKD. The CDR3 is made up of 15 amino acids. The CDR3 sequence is CATSDLGQGGDEQFF. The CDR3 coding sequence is TGTGCCACCAGTGACCTGGGACAGGGGGGGGATGAGCAGTTCTTC.

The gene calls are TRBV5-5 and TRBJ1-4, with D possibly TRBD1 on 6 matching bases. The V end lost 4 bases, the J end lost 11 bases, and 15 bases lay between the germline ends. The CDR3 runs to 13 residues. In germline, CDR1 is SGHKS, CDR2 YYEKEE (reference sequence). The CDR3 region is CASSRSDRRKLFF. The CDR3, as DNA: TGTGCCAGCAGCCGCTCCGACAGGCGGAAACTGTTTTTT.

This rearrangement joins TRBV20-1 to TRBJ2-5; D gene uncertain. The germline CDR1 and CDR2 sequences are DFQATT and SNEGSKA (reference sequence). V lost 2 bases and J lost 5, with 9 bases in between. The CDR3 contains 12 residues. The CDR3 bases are TGCAGTGCTAGAAGTATCGGTGAGACCCAGTACTTC. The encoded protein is CSARSIGETQYF.

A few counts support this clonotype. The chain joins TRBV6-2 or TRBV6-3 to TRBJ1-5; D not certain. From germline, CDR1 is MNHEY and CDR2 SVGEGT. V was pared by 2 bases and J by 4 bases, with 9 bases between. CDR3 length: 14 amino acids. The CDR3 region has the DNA TGTGCCAGCAGTTACCTGGTACCAAATCAGCCCCAGCATTTT. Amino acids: CASSYLVPNQPQHF.

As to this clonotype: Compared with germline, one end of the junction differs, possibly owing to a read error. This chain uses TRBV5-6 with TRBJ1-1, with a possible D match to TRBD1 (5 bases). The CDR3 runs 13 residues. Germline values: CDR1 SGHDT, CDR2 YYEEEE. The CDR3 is CVSTRQINTEAFF. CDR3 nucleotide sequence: TGTGTCAGCACCCGACAGATCAACACTGAAGCTTTCTTT.

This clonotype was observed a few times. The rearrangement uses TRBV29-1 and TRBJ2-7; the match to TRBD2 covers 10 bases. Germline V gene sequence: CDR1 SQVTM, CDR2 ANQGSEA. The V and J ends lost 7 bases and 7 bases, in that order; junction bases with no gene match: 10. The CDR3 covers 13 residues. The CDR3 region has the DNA TGCAGCGCCGGGGGGCTAGCGGGAGAAGAGCAGTACTTC. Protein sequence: CSAGGLAGEEQYF.

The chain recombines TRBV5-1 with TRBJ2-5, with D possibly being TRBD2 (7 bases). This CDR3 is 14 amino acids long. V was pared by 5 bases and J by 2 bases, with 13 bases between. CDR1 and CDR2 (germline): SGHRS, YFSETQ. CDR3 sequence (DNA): TGCGCCAGCAGGCGTGCGGGGGCTCAAGAGACCCAGTACTTC. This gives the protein CASRRAGAQETQYF.